This T cell receptor (beta chain) was obtained from a study of T cells in localized non-small cell lung cancer. General study results and limits: Tumor showed lower T cell clonality than uninvolved adjacent lung, where it was highest. The study detected a median roughly 61 of the top 100 tumor clones in adjacent lung. Analysis by sequencing included only one tumor region, so heterogeneity remains possible.

Germline trimming cut 4 bases from V and 2 bases from J; bases unmatched to any gene: 4. The germline V gene has CDR1 MNHGY and CDR2 SAAAGT. This CDR3 has 15 residues. Assay: immunoSEQ multiplex PCR; the TCRdb copy retains only in-frame clones and omits some. The data show 1,200 to 1,500 clones, about 20% seen once. In each case, adjacent lung free of atypia was taken at least 2 cm from the tumor margin. This clone was picked up a small number of times. What it binds is not known. This clonotype originated in a male donor at least 60 years old with stage I squamous cell lung carcinoma. The material was normal lung tissue next to the tumor, obtained before any cancer treatment. The chain couples TRBV6-8 to TRBJ2-7; 11 bases map to TRBD2. CDR3 sequence (DNA): TGTGCCAGCAGTTCACCGGGACTAGCGGCCTACGAGCAGTACTTC. Its protein is CASSSPGLAAYEQYF.